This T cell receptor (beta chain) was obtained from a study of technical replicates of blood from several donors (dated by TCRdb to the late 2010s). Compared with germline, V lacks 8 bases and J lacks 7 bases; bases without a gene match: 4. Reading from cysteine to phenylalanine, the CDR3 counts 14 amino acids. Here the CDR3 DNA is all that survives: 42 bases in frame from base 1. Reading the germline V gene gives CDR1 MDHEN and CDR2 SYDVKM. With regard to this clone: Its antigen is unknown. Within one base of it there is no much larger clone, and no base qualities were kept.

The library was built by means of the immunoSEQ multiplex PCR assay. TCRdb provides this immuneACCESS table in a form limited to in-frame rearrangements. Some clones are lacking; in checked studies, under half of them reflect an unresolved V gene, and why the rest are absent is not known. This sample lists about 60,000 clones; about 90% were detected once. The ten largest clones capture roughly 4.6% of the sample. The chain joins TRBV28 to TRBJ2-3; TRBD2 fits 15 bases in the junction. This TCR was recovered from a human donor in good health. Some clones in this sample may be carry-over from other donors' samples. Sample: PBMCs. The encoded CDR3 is CASGLAGGINTQYF. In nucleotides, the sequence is TGTGCCAGCGGACTAGCGGGGGGGATAAATACGCAGTATTTT.